This T cell receptor beta chain was obtained from a study of cytotoxic CD8 clonotypes in ibrutinib-treated CLL. Across the whole study: Investigators reported approximately 25 partial and 2 complete responses; after median approximately 74 months, 14 patients remained remitted and approximately twelve progressed.

Targeted sequencing depth ranged from 1 in 200,000 to 1 in 1 million T cells. Using immunoSEQ multiplex PCR, the repertoire was profiled, and TCRdb retains in-frame clones only, with some absent. The sample has over 100,000 clones; 70% to 90% are singletons. V was pared by 0 bases and J by 1 base, with 12 bases between. This CDR3 is 16 amino acids long. Germline CDR1 reads SGHVS; CDR2 reads FQNEAQ. The gene calls are TRBV7-8 and TRBJ1-1; D is possibly TRBD1 (5 bases). The clonotype comes from a human donor with chronic lymphocytic leukemia. Sequences were derived from PBMCs, sampled after 24 months of ibrutinib treatment. The CDR3 bases are TGTGCCAGCAGCTTAGCGGCGCCAGGGACGAACACTGAAGCTTTCTTT. Translation: CASSLAAPGTNTEAFF. The full variable domain, in which reference TRBV7-8 and TRBJ1-1 provide the parts outside the CDR3, is GAGVSQSPRYKVAKRGQDVALRCDPISGHVSLFWYQQALGQGPEFLTYFQNEAQLDKSGLPSDRFFAERPEGSVSTLKIQRTQQEDSAVYLCASSLAAPGTNTEAFFGQGTRLTVV.